Listed below are T cell receptor beta chains from one sample, sequenced in a study of PD-1 blockade in mismatch repair-deficient tumors. Generated by immunoSEQ multiplex PCR, the TCRdb table keeps only in-frame clones and is missing some. The table records some 120,000 clones, around 86% of them present only once. Specimen: peripheral blood, collected 44 weeks after starting pembrolizumab. Receptor source: an adult with mismatch repair-deficient cancer. Each CDR3 is given with its conserved first and last residue. A D gene is named only where the DNA matches it firmly. For some rows the clone size is stated as once, few or many, or as a class when expanded; others skip it.

abundance	v_gene	d_gene	j_gene	CDR3aa	CDR3nt
.	TRBV28	.	TRBJ2-5	CASTLPGETQYF	TGTGCCAGCACTCTCCCGGGGGAGACCCAGTACTTC
.	TRBV11-1	TRBD1	TRBJ2-7	CASSSGQAVYEQYF	TGTGCCAGCAGCTCGGGACAGGCGGTCTACGAGCAGTACTTC
.	TRBV29-1	.	TRBJ1-2	CSGGRGEGRFSRANYGYTF	TGCAGCGGCGGCCGGGGAGAGGGGCGTTTTTCTAGAGCTAACTATGGCTACACCTTC
.	TRBV30	.	TRBJ1-3	CAWRTWSSGNTIYF	TGTGCCTGGAGGACCTGGAGCTCTGGAAACACCATATATTTT
.	TRBV5-1	.	TRBJ2-3	CASSLGRVVRTDTQYF	TGCGCCAGCAGCTTGGGAAGGGTTGTACGCACAGATACGCAGTATTTT
.	TRBV6-5	TRBD2	TRBJ2-7	CASSRTSGSLYF	TGTGCCAGCAGCAGGACTAGCGGGAGTTTGTACTTC
.	TRBV7-2	.	TRBJ2-5	CASSLRRETQYF	TGTGCCAGCAGCTTAAGGCGGGAGACCCAGTACTTC
.	TRBV13	.	TRBJ2-1	CASSLVQEINEQFF	TGTGCCAGCAGCTTAGTTCAGGAAATCAATGAGCAGTTCTTC
.	TRBV5-6	TRBD1	TRBJ2-2	CASSWTGTGELFF	TGTGCCAGCAGCTGGACAGGGACCGGGGAGCTGTTTTTT
.	TRBV5-6	TRBD2	TRBJ2-7	CASSLAGRGIHEQYF	TGTGCCAGCAGCCTGGCCGGGAGGGGAATCCACGAGCAGTACTTC
.	TRBV4-3	.	TRBJ2-7	CASRQIRTSHHEQYF	TGCGCCAGCAGACAAATCCGCACATCTCACCACGAGCAGTACTTC
.	TRBV19	TRBD1	TRBJ2-6	CASSIGYRGTSGANVLTF	TGTGCCAGTAGTATAGGTTACAGGGGCACCTCTGGGGCCAACGTCCTGACTTTC
.	TRBV6-1	TRBD1	TRBJ1-1	CASSAIGGQGTGTEAFF	TGTGCCAGCAGTGCGATCGGGGGACAGGGTACAGGCACTGAAGCTTTCTTT
.	TRBV6-6	.	TRBJ2-2	CASSYPAGLSGELFF	TGTGCCAGCAGTTACCCGGCAGGGTTGTCCGGGGAGCTGTTTTTT
.	TRBV10-3	.	TRBJ2-2	CAISIIWSVRAGENTGELFF	TGTGCCATCAGTATAATTTGGTCCGTGCGGGCAGGGGAAAACACCGGGGAGCTGTTTTTT
.	TRBV5-4	.	TRBJ2-5	CASSLTDQETQYF	TGTGCCAGCAGCCTGACAGACCAAGAGACCCAGTACTTC
few	TRBV4-2	.	TRBJ1-3	CASSQDGWGAISGNTIYF	TGTGCCAGCAGCCAAGATGGGTGGGGGGCCATCTCTGGAAACACCATATATTTT
.	TRBV10-2	.	TRBJ1-4	CASMTPGLLNEKLFF	TGCGCCAGCATGACTCCAGGGCTCCTTAATGAAAAACTGTTTTTT
.	TRBV6-5	TRBD1	TRBJ2-1	CASSFAGTGSYNEQFF	TGTGCCAGCAGTTTCGCCGGGACAGGGAGCTACAATGAGCAGTTCTTC
.	TRBV5-4	.	TRBJ1-2	CASSLEFFRYTF	TGTGCCAGCAGCTTGGAATTTTTCCGCTACACCTTC
once	TRBV5-6	TRBD2	TRBJ2-3	CASSSPSGPTDTQYF	TGTGCCAGCAGCTCACCTAGCGGGCCCACAGATACGCAGTATTTT
.	TRBV11-2	TRBD2	TRBJ2-7	CASSSFSGRAYEQYF	TGTGCCAGCAGCTCGTTTAGCGGGAGGGCCTACGAGCAGTACTTC
.	TRBV6-1	.	TRBJ1-4	CASSTTDRTNEKLFF	TGTGCCAGCAGCACAACTGACAGGACTAATGAAAAACTGTTTTTT
once	TRBV28	.	TRBJ1-2	CASSITDNYGYTF	TGTGCCAGCAGTATTACAGATAACTATGGCTACACCTTC
.	TRBV19	TRBD2	TRBJ2-7	CASSLRLAEYYEQYF	TGTGCCAGTAGTCTAAGACTAGCGGAATACTACGAGCAGTACTTC